The rows below give T cell receptor beta chains drawn from one sample of a study of control samples from healthy donors and cancer patients. Generated by immunoSEQ multiplex PCR, the TCRdb table keeps only in-frame clones and is missing some. The table shows 170,000 or so clones, with around 89% occurring only once. Sequenced input: blood. These receptors were taken from a woman aged 45-65 years in good health. Both conserved end residues are part of each CDR3. Each record gives: clone size, D gene, J gene, V gene, CDR3 DNA, CDR3 protein. D genes are given only for firm matches. Size is omitted from some rows. Given values are once, few, many or a class for expanded clones.

.,.,TRBJ1-3,TRBV9,TGTGCCAGCAGCGTAGGAGCAACTGACTCTGGAAACACCATATATTTT,CASSVGATDSGNTIYF
.,TRBD1,TRBJ1-6,TRBV3-1/TRBV3-2,TGTGCCAGCAGCCAAGATAGGGCAGGGGGTATTCCCCTCCACTTT,CASSQDRAGGIPLHF
.,.,TRBJ2-7,TRBV11-1,TGTGCCAGCAGCTTAGCGTCGGCTGAGCAGTACTTC,CASSLASAEQYF
.,.,TRBJ1-1,TRBV3-1/TRBV3-2,TGTGCCAGCAGCCAAGATTTCGGGGGGACTGAAGCTTTCTTT,CASSQDFGGTEAFF
.,.,TRBJ2-1,TRBV3-1/TRBV3-2,TGTGCCAGCAGCCCCCATGGGGAACTAGCCAATGAGCAGTTCTTC,CASSPHGELANEQFF
.,.,TRBJ1-1,TRBV2,TGTGCCAGCAGTGGATCGGCGGGCACTGAAGCTTTCTTT,CASSGSAGTEAFF
few,TRBD1,TRBJ1-1,TRBV3-1/TRBV3-2,TGTGCCAGCAGCCGAGGCACAGGGGGAACTGAAGCTTTCTTT,CASSRGTGGTEAFF
.,.,TRBJ1-2,TRBV7-2,TGTGCCAGCAGCTTAGTTTTCCATCGGGTCTATGGCTACACCTTC,CASSLVFHRVYGYTF
few,.,TRBJ2-6,TRBV27,TGTGCCAGTCGCGCCTCGCCCGCAGGCTCTGGGGCCAACGTCCTGACTTTC,CASRASPAGSGANVLTF
.,TRBD2,TRBJ2-5,TRBV5-1,TGCGCCAGCAGACCCCTAGCGGGGGTCCCGGGGGAGACCCAGTACTTC,CASRPLAGVPGETQYF
.,.,TRBJ2-7,TRBV6-5,TGTGCCAGCAGTTACGCCCTGGGGGATGCCTACGAGCAGTACTTC,CASSYALGDAYEQYF
.,.,TRBJ1-4,TRBV19,TGTGCCAGTGTCGCCAATGAAAAACTGTTTTTT,CASVANEKLFF
once,TRBD1,TRBJ1-6,TRBV27,TGTGCCAGCAGTCTGGACAGGCCACGAGGACCCCTCCACTTT,CASSLDRPRGPLHF
.,TRBD1,TRBJ2-7,TRBV7-2,TGTGCCAGCAGCTTAGCCCGGACAGGAACGGGTTACGAGCAGTACTTC,CASSLARTGTGYEQYF
.,.,TRBJ1-6,TRBV9,TGTGCCAGCAGCGTAGAAGGGGGGAGGAACTCACCCCTCCACTTT,CASSVEGGRNSPLHF
few,.,TRBJ2-5,TRBV28,TGTGCCAGCAGTTTAGGGGGAGCCCTCCAAGAGACCCAGTACTTC,CASSLGGALQETQYF
.,TRBD2,TRBJ2-3,TRBV3-1/TRBV3-2,TGTGCCAGCAGCGCGGGGGGGCAGGATACGCAGTATTTT,CASSAGGQDTQYF
.,TRBD2,TRBJ2-1,TRBV28,TGTGCCAGCAGTTTTCCCCTAGCGGGGGTAAATGAGCAGTTCTTC,CASSFPLAGVNEQFF